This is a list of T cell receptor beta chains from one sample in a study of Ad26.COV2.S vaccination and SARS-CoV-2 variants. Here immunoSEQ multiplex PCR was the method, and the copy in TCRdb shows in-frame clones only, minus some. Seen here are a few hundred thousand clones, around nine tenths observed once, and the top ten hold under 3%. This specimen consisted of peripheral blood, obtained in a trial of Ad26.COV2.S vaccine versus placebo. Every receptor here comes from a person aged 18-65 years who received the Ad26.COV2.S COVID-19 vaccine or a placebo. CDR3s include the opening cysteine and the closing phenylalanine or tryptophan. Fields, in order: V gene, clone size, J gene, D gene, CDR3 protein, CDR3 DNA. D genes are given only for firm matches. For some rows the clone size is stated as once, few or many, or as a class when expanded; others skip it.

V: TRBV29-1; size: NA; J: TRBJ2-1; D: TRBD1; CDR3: CSGGQVYNEQFF; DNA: TGCAGCGGCGGACAGGTCTACAATGAGCAGTTCTTC
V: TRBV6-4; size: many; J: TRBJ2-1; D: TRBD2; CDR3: CARGTSGSRVGAEEQFF; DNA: TGTGCCAGGGGGACTAGCGGGAGCAGGGTCGGAGCAGAAGAGCAGTTCTTC
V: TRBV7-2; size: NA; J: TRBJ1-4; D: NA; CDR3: CASSLGGRDREKLFF; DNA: TGTGCCAGCAGCTTAGGGGGTAGGGATCGTGAAAAACTGTTTTTT
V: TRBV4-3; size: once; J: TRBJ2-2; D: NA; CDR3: CASSQDGTWTGELFF; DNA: TGCGCCAGCAGCCAAGATGGGACATGGACCGGGGAGCTGTTTTTT
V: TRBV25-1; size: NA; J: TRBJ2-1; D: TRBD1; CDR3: CASRSGQSNEQFF; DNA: TGTGCCAGCAGATCGGGACAGTCCAATGAGCAGTTCTTC
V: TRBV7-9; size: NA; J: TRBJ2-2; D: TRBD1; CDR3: CASSTRGQGAGELFF; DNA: TGTGCCAGCAGCACAAGGGGACAGGGGGCCGGGGAGCTGTTTTTT
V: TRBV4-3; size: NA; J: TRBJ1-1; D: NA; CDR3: CASSQAPGRGTEAFF; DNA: TGCGCCAGCAGCCAAGCCCCCGGCAGGGGCACTGAAGCTTTCTTT
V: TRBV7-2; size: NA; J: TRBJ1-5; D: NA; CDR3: CASSLAAGPNQPQHF; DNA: TGTGCCAGCAGCTTAGCGGCGGGGCCCAATCAGCCCCAGCATTTT
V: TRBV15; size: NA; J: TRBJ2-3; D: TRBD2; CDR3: CATSSRSTSGSTDTQYF; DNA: TGTGCCACCAGCTCACGTTCGACTAGCGGGAGCACAGATACGCAGTATTTT
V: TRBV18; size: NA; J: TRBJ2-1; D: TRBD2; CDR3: CASSPSISGGDNEQFF; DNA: TGTGCCAGCTCACCCTCTATTAGCGGGGGGGACAATGAGCAGTTCTTC
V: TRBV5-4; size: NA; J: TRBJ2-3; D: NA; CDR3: CASSGDKGRTDTQYF; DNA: TGTGCCAGCAGTGGGGATAAAGGGCGGACAGATACGCAGTATTTT
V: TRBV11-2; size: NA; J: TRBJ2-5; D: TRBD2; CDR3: CASSLEGLAGGLGETQYF; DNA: TGTGCCAGCAGCTTAGAGGGACTAGCGGGGGGCCTGGGGGAGACCCAGTACTTC
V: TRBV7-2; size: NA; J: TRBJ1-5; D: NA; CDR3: CASTYGGELGNQPQHF; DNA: TGTGCCAGCACCTACGGGGGGGAGTTAGGGAATCAGCCCCAGCATTTT
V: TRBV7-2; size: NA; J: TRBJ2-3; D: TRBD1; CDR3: CASSSGQEGPDTQYF; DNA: TGTGCCAGCAGCTCCGGACAGGAAGGACCAGATACGCAGTATTTT
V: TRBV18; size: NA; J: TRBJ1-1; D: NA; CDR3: CASSTDTFGLTEAFF; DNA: TGTGCCAGCTCAACGGACACCTTCGGGCTCACTGAAGCTTTCTTT
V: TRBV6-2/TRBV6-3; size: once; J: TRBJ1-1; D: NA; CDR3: CASSPFSMERGAFF; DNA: TGTGCCAGCAGCCCCTTTAGTATGGAAAGAGGAGCTTTCTTT
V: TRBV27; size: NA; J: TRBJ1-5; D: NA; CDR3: CASSLKGQNQPQHF; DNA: TGTGCCAGCAGTTTAAAGGGGCAGAATCAGCCCCAGCATTTT
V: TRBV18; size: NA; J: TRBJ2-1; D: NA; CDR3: CASSPRGGVAYNEQFF; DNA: TGTGCCAGCTCCCCCAGAGGGGGAGTGGCCTACAATGAGCAGTTCTTC
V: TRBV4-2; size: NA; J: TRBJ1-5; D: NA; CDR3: CASSQLQGGNQPQHF; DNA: TGTGCCAGCAGCCAACTTCAGGGTGGGAATCAGCCCCAGCATTTT
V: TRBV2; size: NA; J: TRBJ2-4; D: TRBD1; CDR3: CASSEGTGPSQYF; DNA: TGTGCCAGCAGTGAAGGGACAGGTCCCAGTCAGTACTTC
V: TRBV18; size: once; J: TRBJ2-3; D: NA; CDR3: CASSPKGLLRASTDTQYF; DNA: TGTGCCAGCTCACCTAAAGGATTATTGCGGGCTAGCACAGATACGCAGTATTTT
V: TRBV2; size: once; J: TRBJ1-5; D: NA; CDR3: CASSEAGGLYQPQHF; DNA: TGTGCCAGCAGTGAAGCGGGAGGGCTCTATCAGCCCCAGCATTTT
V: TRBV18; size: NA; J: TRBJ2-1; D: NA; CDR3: CASSPGTGNEQFF; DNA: TGTGCCAGCTCCCCCGGGACTGGCAATGAGCAGTTCTTC
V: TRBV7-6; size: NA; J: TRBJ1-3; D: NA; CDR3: CASSLRSGSGNTIYF; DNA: TGTGCCAGCAGCTTACGATCAGGGTCTGGAAACACCATATATTTT
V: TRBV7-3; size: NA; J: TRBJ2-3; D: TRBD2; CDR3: CASSRTSGALTDTQYF; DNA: TGTGCCAGCAGCAGGACTAGCGGTGCCCTCACAGATACGCAGTATTTT
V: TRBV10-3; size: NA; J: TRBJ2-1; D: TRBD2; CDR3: CATYQGLATNEQFF; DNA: TGTGCCACCTACCAGGGACTAGCGACCAATGAGCAGTTCTTC
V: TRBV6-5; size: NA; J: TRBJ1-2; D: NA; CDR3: CASSYGAGDRYGYTF; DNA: TGTGCCAGCAGTTACGGGGCAGGGGATAGGTATGGCTACACCTTC